This T cell receptor (beta chain) derives from a study of Ad26.COV2.S vaccination and SARS-CoV-2 variants. Study summary: The COV1001 Ad26.COV2.S trial arm included the donor. Once, or twice with 56 days between doses, Ad26.COV2.S was given intramuscularly.

Study-wide points: Total T cell responses, in the TCR breadth and depth analyses, may have been underestimated. It was found that vaccine and placebo recipients had similar non-spike TCR breadth.

Clones were sequenced by immunoSEQ multiplex PCR, and TCRdb holds only the in-frame ones, with some missing. In the table there are about 480,000 clones, roughly 85% of which are singletons. A word on this clone: The target antigen is unknown.

Trimming stripped 6 bases from V and 0 bases from J, with 17 bases between. The CDR3 sequence is 17 residues long. Per the germline V gene, CDR1 is SGHAT and CDR2 is FQNNGV. Treatment noted: around 19 received Ad26.COV2.S at low or high dose, single or two shots; about 5 received placebo; per-sample allocation not given. Collection of the samples took place on day 63 after the first injection of vaccine or placebo. Sequences were derived from peripheral blood, sampled in a trial of Ad26.COV2.S vaccine versus placebo. This TCR was recovered from a person aged 18-65 years who received the Ad26.COV2.S COVID-19 vaccine or a placebo. V and J are TRBV11-2 and TRBJ2-2, with D perhaps matching TRBD1 (6 bases). The CDR3 region is CASSLGAGWANTGELFF. CDR3 sequence (DNA): TGTGCCAGCAGTTTGGGGGCCGGCTGGGCGAACACCGGGGAGCTGTTTTTT.